The 29 T cell receptor beta chains below all came from one sample that was sequenced in a study of blood T cell repertoires in COVID-19. The table came from immunoSEQ multiplex PCR; TCRdb's copy has only in-frame clones and leaves some out. Of about 180,000 clones detected, 70% to 90% appear once; the ten largest clones hold 9.8%. Specimen: peripheral blood. The receptors were sampled from a woman of 80 years or more with acute or convalescent COVID-19.

The CDR3 DNA is TGTGCCAGCTCACCAGACCGGATTGACTCTGAAGCTTTCTTT. Protein product: CASSPDRIDSEAFF. The chain combines TRBV18 with TRBJ1-1; D gene uncertain. CDR1 and CDR2 (germline): KGHSH, LQKENI. The germline V and J ends were trimmed by 2 bases and 6 bases, with 13 bases remaining between them. The CDR3 consists of 14 residues.

The rearrangement links TRBV24-1 to TRBJ2-1, with D possibly TRBD2 on 6 matching bases. V was trimmed by 2 bases and J by 9 bases, leaving 13 bases between them. The germline CDR1 and CDR2 sequences are KGHDR and SFDVKD. This CDR3 comprises 14 residues. CDR3: CATSDSGGVPEQFF. CDR3 DNA: TGTGCCACCAGTGATTCAGGAGGGGTGCCTGAGCAGTTCTTC.

The table lists this clone with a few counts. The chain employs TRBV6-5 and TRBJ2-7, with 7 nucleotides matching TRBD1. The V gene end was trimmed by 5 bases and the J gene end by 2 bases; junction bases not matched to a gene: 6. This CDR3 contains 14 residues. Germline V gene lookup returns CDR1 MNHEY and CDR2 SVGAGI. The CDR3 DNA follows: TGTGCCAGCAGTCGGGACAGCGGCCCCTACGAGCAGTACTTC. It translates to CASSRDSGPYEQYF.

The chain employs TRBV19 and TRBJ2-7, with TRBD2 matching 11 bases. The CDR3 is 21 amino acids. Per the germline V gene, CDR1 is LNHDA and CDR2 is SQIVND (reference sequence). V lost 5 bases and J lost 3; bases outside the gene matches: 24. CDR3 sequence: CASSPSGAPRLAGKNNYEQYF. CDR3 bases: TGTGCCAGTAGTCCATCCGGCGCACCTAGACTAGCGGGGAAAAATAACTACGAGCAGTACTTC.

The gene calls are TRBV18 and TRBJ1-3; a possible D gene is TRBD1 (6 bases). Germline V gene sequence: CDR1 KGHSH, CDR2 LQKENI. The V end lost 0 bases, the J end lost 0 bases, and 18 bases lay between the germline ends. This CDR3 has 19 amino acids. The DNA of the CDR3 is TGTGCCAGCTCACCACCCGGCAGGGGCCCATCGAGCTCTGGAAACACCATATATTTT. This codes for CASSPPGRGPSSSGNTIYF. The full variable domain, completed using reference TRBV18 and TRBJ1-3, is NAGVMQNPRHLVRRRGQEARLRCSPMKGHSHVYWYRQLPEEGLKFMVYLQKENIIDESGMPKERFSAEFPKEGPSILRIQQVVRGDSAAYFCASSPPGRGPSSSGNTIYFGEGSWLTVV.

The V call is TRBV5-1, the J call TRBJ1-2, with 7 nucleotides matching TRBD1. CDR1 is SGHRS, CDR2 YFSETQ, per germline. J was trimmed by 9 bases and V by 0 bases; bases with no gene match: 14. This CDR3 region has 16 residues. CDR3 DNA sequence: TGCGCCAGCAGCTTGGAGGGACAGACCCGAGGGAAGAGCTACACCTTC. Amino acids: CASSLEGQTRGKSYTF.

This chain connects TRBV7-2 to TRBJ1-2; maybe TRBD1 (6 bases). This CDR3 is 13 amino acids long. Trimming pared 5 bases from V and 4 bases from J, leaving 11 bases between. Germline lookup yields CDR1 SGHTA and CDR2 FQGNSA. The CDR3 region is CASSAGQSYGYTF. In DNA, the CDR3 is TGTGCCAGCAGCGCCGGACAGTCCTATGGCTACACCTTC.

This rearrangement joins TRBV5-4 to TRBJ2-1; 8 bases match TRBD2. The V gene end was trimmed by 2 bases and the J gene end by 6 bases; junction bases not matched to a gene: 1. Germline assignment: CDR1 SGHNT and CDR2 YYREEE (reference sequence). This CDR3 contains 13 residues. CDR3 coding DNA: TGTGCCAGCAGCTTCCGGGAGGGCAATGAGCAGTTCTTC. Its protein is CASSFREGNEQFF. Full variable domain (remainder filled in from reference TRBV5-4 and TRBJ2-1): ETGVTQSPTHLIKTRGQQVTLRCSSQSGHNTVSWYQQALGQGPQFIFQYYREEENGRGNFPPRFSGLQFPNYSSELNVNALELDDSALYLCASSFREGNEQFFGPGTRLTVL.

The J gene is TRBJ1-2, the V gene TRBV7-8; no reliable D call. The CDR3 has 11 residues. Trimming left V 5 bases short and J 7 bases short, with 8 bases between. CDR1 and CDR2 (germline): SGHVS, FQNEAQ. DNA of the CDR3: TGTGCCAGCAGCCCCGCGAGTGGCTACACCTTC. Translated: CASSPASGYTF.

The V gene is TRBV5-5, the J gene TRBJ2-3; possible D gene TRBD1, 5 bases. This CDR3 region has 15 residues. CDR1 and CDR2 from the germline V gene are SGHKS and YYEKEE (reference sequence). V was trimmed by 0 bases and J by 1 base, leaving 9 bases between them. The DNA of the CDR3 is TGTGCCAGCAGCTTGGCCCTAGGGGGCACAGATACGCAGTATTTT. This gives the protein CASSLALGGTDTQYF.

CDR3 nucleotides: TGTGCCAGTTCCTCCAGGGGTCCTACCAGCTCCTATAATTCACCCCTCCACTTT. Its protein product is CASSSRGPTSSYNSPLHF. The chain uses TRBV11-2 and TRBJ1-6, with D possibly matching TRBD1 (6 bases). Looked up from germline, CDR1 is SGHAT and CDR2 is FQNNGV. V shed 9 bases and J shed 0 bases, with 21 bases lying between them. This CDR3 spans 18 amino acids.

The V and J genes are TRBV30 and TRBJ2-1; D possibly corresponds to TRBD2 (6 bases). From germline, CDR1 is GTSNPN and CDR2 SVGIG (reference sequence). The ends were cut back, 2 bases at V and 2 bases at J, with 10 bases in the middle. The CDR3 contains 14 residues. CDR3 nucleotides: TGTGCCTGGAGTATAGCGGCCGCCTACAATGAGCAGTTCTTC. Amino acids: CAWSIAAAYNEQFF.

In its sample, this clone was seen once. This chain links TRBV9 with TRBJ1-1; D is ambiguous. Germline V lookup: CDR1 SGDLS, CDR2 YYNGEE. Deletions cut 0 bases from V and 5 bases from J, with 8 bases between. The CDR3 has 13 amino acids. The CDR3 region has the DNA TGTGCCAGCAGCGTAGACGGTCGGACTGAAGCTTTCTTT. Its translation: CASSVDGRTEAFF.

The genes are TRBV13 and TRBJ2-3, with TRBD1 identical over 10 bases. V lost 2 bases, J lost 6 bases, and 8 bases stayed unmatched. The CDR3 is 16 amino acids. Germline CDR1 PRHDT, CDR2 FYEKMQ (reference sequence). CDR3 sequence reads: CASSLTGTGAFDTQYF. In DNA form, the CDR3 reads TGTGCCAGCAGCTTAACGGGGACAGGGGCTTTTGATACGCAGTATTTT. The variable domain in full, with the rest retrieved from reference TRBV13 and TRBJ2-3, is AAGVIQSPRHLIKEKRETATLKCYPIPRHDTVYWYQQGPGQDPQFLISFYEKMQSDKGSIPDRFSAQQFSDYHSELNMSSLELGDSALYFCASSLTGTGAFDTQYFGPGTRLTVL.

The V and J genes are TRBV9 and TRBJ2-3; 15 nucleotides match TRBD2. Germline CDR1 SGDLS, CDR2 YYNGEE. CDR3 length equals 16 residues. Losses at the gene ends were 0 bases for V and 8 bases for J; bases not matched to a gene: 4. CDR3 DNA sequence: TGTGCCAGCAGCGTAGCGGGACTAGCGGGGGGTGGTACGCAGTATTTT. Residues: CASSVAGLAGGGTQYF. Drawing the rest from reference TRBV9 and TRBJ2-3, the complete variable domain is DSGVTQTPKHLITATGQRVTLRCSPRSGDLSVYWYQQSLDQGLQFLIQYYNGEERAKGNILERFSAQQFPDLHSELNLSSLELGDSALYFCASSVAGLAGGGTQYFGPGTRLTVL.

The V gene is TRBV12-3 or TRBV12-4, the J gene TRBJ2-5; D might be TRBD1 (6 bases). CDR3 length: 13 amino acids. V lost 5 bases, J lost 1 base, and 8 bases lay in between. The CDR3 loop reads CASSRTAQETQYF. The CDR3 DNA follows: TGTGCCAGCAGTCGGACAGCCCAAGAGACCCAGTACTTC.

The chain joins TRBV11-2 to TRBJ2-4, with TRBD2 matching 8 bases. Germline CDR1 and CDR2: SGHAT and FQNNGV. The ends lost 6 bases at V and 1 base at J; junction bases unmatched: 26. This CDR3 has 22 residues. The CDR3 sequence: CASSSDYRLASLLSPAKNIQYF. The CDR3, as DNA: TGTGCCAGCAGTTCCGACTATCGACTAGCGAGTCTCCTCTCACCCGCCAAAAACATTCAGTACTTC.

The CDR3 region is CAWRNEQEAFF. Here the CDR3 DNA reads TGTGCCTGGAGGAATGAACAGGAAGCTTTCTTT. The chain has TRBV30 and TRBJ1-1, with D hard to call. This CDR3 is built from 11 residues. The ends were cut back, 3 bases at V and 8 bases at J, with 10 bases in the middle. The germline V gene has CDR1 GTSNPN and CDR2 SVGIG (reference sequence). The variable domain in full, with the rest retrieved from reference TRBV30 and TRBJ1-1, is SQTIHQWPATLVQPVGSPLSLECTVEGTSNPNLYWYRQAAGRGLQLLFYSVGIGQISSEVPQNLSASRPQDRQFILSSKKLLLSDSGFYLCAWRNEQEAFFGQGTRLTVV.

The V gene is TRBV4-3, the J gene TRBJ1-5; 7 bases are shared with TRBD1. CDR3 length: 15 amino acids. CDR1 and CDR2 (germline): LGHNA, YSLEER. Trimming removed 1 base from V and 2 bases from J; junction bases left unmatched: 2. The CDR3, as DNA: TGCGCCAGCAGCCAAGGACAGGGTGGCAATCAGCCCCAGCATTTT. Translated: CASSQGQGGNQPQHF.

The rearrangement joins TRBV5-1 to TRBJ1-2; D ambiguous. The CDR3 has 14 residues. The V gene's germline CDR1 is SGHRS and CDR2 YFSETQ. Trimming took 3 bases from V and 2 from J, leaving 11 bases between them. In nucleotides, the CDR3 is TGCGCCAGCAGCTGGAGTGGGTCCAACTATGGCTACACCTTC. Its translation is CASSWSGSNYGYTF. Drawing the rest from reference TRBV5-1 and TRBJ1-2, the complete variable domain is KAGVTQTPRYLIKTRGQQVTLSCSPISGHRSVSWYQQTPGQGLQFLFEYFSETQRNKGNFPGRFSGRQFSNSRSEMNVSTLELGDSALYLCASSWSGSNYGYTFGSGTRLTVV.

The V and J genes are TRBV7-8 and TRBJ1-6, with TRBD1 as a possible D gene (5 bases). Germline V gene sequence: CDR1 SGHVS, CDR2 FQNEAQ. The CDR3 sequence is 15 residues long. Trimming stripped 5 bases from V and 7 bases from J, with 15 bases between. The CDR3 sequence is CASSQAGGRNSPLHF. The CDR3 DNA sequence: TGTGCCAGCAGCCAAGCGGGGGGGAGGAATTCACCCCTCCACTTT.

J is TRBJ1-2 and V is TRBV6-6; D unclear. The CDR3 is 13 residues long. V lost 8 bases, J lost 8 bases, and 18 bases lay in between. CDR1 and CDR2 (germline): MNHNY, SVGAGI (reference sequence). DNA of the CDR3: TGTGCCAGCCGGGCGGGAGCTCGAGGCGGCTACACCTTC. This translates into CASRAGARGGYTF.

The chain combines TRBV6-4 with TRBJ2-5; 7 nucleotides line up with TRBD2. The CDR3 loop spans 19 amino acids. J was trimmed by 4 bases and V by 4 bases; bases with no gene match: 21. Germline V gene lookup returns CDR1 MRHNA and CDR2 SNTAGT. CDR3 DNA: TGTGCCAGCAGTGTAACTAGCGCGGTGGTTGTTGGGCGGATAGAGACCCAGTACTTC. Its translation is CASSVTSAVVVGRIETQYF.

This chain uses TRBV4-1 with TRBJ1-4, with D hard to call. V was trimmed by 1 base and J by 7 bases, leaving 10 bases between them. In germline, CDR1 is MGHRA, CDR2 YSYEKL. This CDR3 comprises 14 residues. The CDR3 bases are TGCGCCAGCAGCCAAGGAGGCCTCGGTGAAAAACTGTTTTTT. Amino acid sequence: CASSQGGLGEKLFF.

This chain connects TRBV5-4 to TRBJ2-2; D uncertain. Germline CDR1 and CDR2: SGHNT and YYREEE (reference sequence). Trimming removed 2 bases from V and 1 base from J, with 9 bases in between. The CDR3 loop spans 15 amino acids. This CDR3 reads CASSFNPVNTGELFF. CDR3 nucleotide sequence: TGTGCCAGCAGCTTTAATCCCGTGAACACCGGGGAGCTGTTTTTT.

This clone has a single count. The gene calls are TRBV7-8 and TRBJ1-5, with 7 bases fitting TRBD1. The CDR3 runs to 15 residues. The germline gives CDR1 SGHVS, CDR2 FQNEAQ. Unmatched junction bases numbered 4, after V lost 5 bases and J lost 0 bases. CDR3 residues: CASSPGTDSNQPQHF. The CDR3 region has the DNA TGTGCCAGCAGCCCCGGGACAGATAGCAATCAGCCCCAGCATTTT.

CDR3 in DNA: TGTGCCTGGAGTGTAGAGCTCGATCAGCCCCAGCATTTT. This encodes CAWSVELDQPQHF. The chain has TRBV30 and TRBJ1-5; no clear D gene. Germline CDR1 is GTSNPN and CDR2 is SVGIG (reference sequence). The V end lost 0 bases, the J end lost 5 bases, and 8 bases lay between the germline ends. This CDR3 contains 13 residues.

V usage is TRBV25-1 and J usage is TRBJ1-5; 10 nucleotides agree with TRBD1. With 3 bases clipped from V and 7 bases from J, the junction kept 6 bases outside the gene matches. Germline V CDR1 and CDR2: MGHDK, SYGVNS. CDR3 length: 15 amino acids. CDR3 DNA: TGTGCCAGCAGTGAGACAGGGGGCGTTGGACAGCCCCAGCATTTT. Encoded protein: CASSETGGVGQPQHF.

The V and J genes are TRBV7-2 and TRBJ1-1; the D is unclear. This CDR3 comprises 16 residues. CDR1 is SGHTA and CDR2 is FQGNSA in the germline V gene. V shed 4 bases and J shed 4 bases, with 19 bases lying between them. The CDR3 is CASSSPDGRVGTEAFF. CDR3 in DNA: TGTGCCAGCAGCTCCCCTGACGGGAGGGTTGGCACTGAAGCTTTCTTT.